These 3 T cell receptor beta chains share one sample of origin, sequenced in a study of Graves' ophthalmopathy and Graves' hyperthyroidism. Scientists amplified the TCR beta CDR3 regions from RNA transcripts. The workflow started with a first-round RT-PCR run with HTBI primers and then moved on to a second-round multiplex PCR. TCRdb itself ran the multiplex PCR reads through MiXCR, one entry per CDR3 protein. Counted here are around 400,000 distinct CDR3 sequences, 20% to 25% occurring once; the ten biggest clones make up more than 2.5%. The specimen was peripheral blood. These receptors all come from a woman younger than 30 with stable Graves' hyperthyroidism.

This clonotype was observed at least ten times. The chain joins TRBV15 to TRBJ2-2; D is possibly TRBD1 (6 bases). CDR1 and CDR2 from the germline V gene are LNHNV and YYDKDF (reference sequence). The germline V and J ends were trimmed by 5 bases and 3 bases, with 13 bases remaining between them. CDR3 size: 15 residues. CDR3 bases: TGTGCCACCAGCCGCCGGGACATACACACCGGGGAGCTGTTTTTT. It encodes CATSRRDIHTGELFF.

In its sample, this clonotype was seen many times. The chain is built from TRBV15 and TRBJ2-7; 7 bases match TRBD2. Trimming removed 0 bases from V and 2 bases from J; junction bases left unmatched: 4. Germline CDR1 reads LNHNV; CDR2 reads YYDKDF (reference sequence). This CDR3 comprises 15 residues. CDR3 in DNA: TGTGCCACCAGCAGAGATAAAGCGGGACCCTACGAGCAGTACTTC. This sequence encodes CATSRDKAGPYEQYF.

This clonotype was counted many times. V and J are TRBV6-5 and TRBJ1-2, with D perhaps matching TRBD1 (6 bases). This CDR3 is built from 14 residues. Germline CDR1 is MNHEY and CDR2 is SVGAGI. With 4 bases removed from V and 3 bases from J, the gap between germline ends came to 12 bases. CDR3 coding DNA: TGTGCCAGCAGTTTTAACAGGGCAGACTATGGCTACACCTTC. Protein product: CASSFNRADYGYTF.